This paragraph covers one T cell receptor beta chain sequence. The V end lost 3 bases, the J end lost 1 base, and 19 bases lay between the germline ends. The germline V gene has CDR1 SGDLS and CDR2 YYNGEE. This CDR3 contains 18 residues. This sample was included in a study of blood T cell repertoires in COVID-19. Produced via immunoSEQ multiplex PCR; TCRdb's table is partial and in-frame only. The table records 9,500 to 15,000 clones, 80% to 90% of them present only once. This receptor was taken from a woman aged 60 to 75 with acute or convalescent COVID-19. The chain is built from TRBV9 and TRBJ2-2; tentative D call: TRBD2 (6 bases). The sample consisted of peripheral blood. The CDR3 sequence: CASSARVTRAGNTGELFF. For the CDR3, the DNA is TGTGCCAGCAGCGCCCGGGTGACTAGAGCGGGGAACACCGGGGAGCTGTTTTTT.